A single sample gave rise to the 14 T cell receptor beta chains below, sequenced in a study of T cells in Graves' hyperthyroidism and ophthalmopathy. From RNA transcripts, TCR beta CDR3 regions were amplified. Primed by the HTBI set, a first-round RT-PCR was run on the TCR CDR3. TCRdb reprocessed the multiplex PCR reads via MiXCR and lists one record per CDR3 protein. The table has hundreds of thousands of distinct CDR3 sequences, approximately 15% seen once; the top ten hold around 13%. The material sequenced was blood. The origin of the receptors is a woman between 50 and 59 years old with Graves' ophthalmopathy.

This clonotype was observed many times. A read error may explain this, as a much larger clone is one base away. J is TRBJ2-3 and V is TRBV7-9; perhaps TRBD2 as D (6 bases). Germline assignment: CDR1 SEHNR and CDR2 FQNEAQ (reference sequence). This CDR3 spans 13 amino acids. The DNA of the CDR3 is TGTGCCAGCACCTTAGCGGGCACAGATACGCAGTATTTT. Its protein is CASTLAGTDTQYF.

This clonotype was counted only a few times. A clone one base away is much larger, so this may be a read error. The chain has TRBV7-3 and TRBJ2-3, with D maybe TRBD1 (6 bases). The ends were cut back, 1 base at V and 8 bases at J, with 19 bases in the middle. Germline values: CDR1 SGHTA, CDR2 FQGTGA. The CDR3 has 16 residues. In DNA form, the CDR3 reads TGTGCCAGCAGCTTAAATGGCGCAGGGGTGGCAGGTACGCAGTATTTT. Translation: CASSLNGAGVAGTQYF.

This clonotype was recorded many times. The chain recombines TRBV18 with TRBJ1-1; TRBD1 might be the D (6 bases). Trimming removed 5 bases from V and 0 bases from J, with 13 bases in between. Germline CDR1 reads KGHSH; CDR2 reads LQKENI. The CDR3 consists of 15 residues. The CDR3 is CASSYRTDMNTEAFF. CDR3 sequence (DNA): TGTGCCAGCTCATATAGGACAGACATGAACACTGAAGCTTTCTTT. Full variable domain (remainder filled in from reference TRBV18 and TRBJ1-1): NAGVMQNPRHLVRRRGQEARLRCSPMKGHSHVYWYRQLPEEGLKFMVYLQKENIIDESGMPKERFSAEFPKEGPSILRIQQVVRGDSAAYFCASSYRTDMNTEAFFGQGTRLTVV.

This clonotype was detected once. Relative to the germline gene, one junction end is altered; a read error may explain this. The rearrangement joins TRBV18 to TRBJ2-1; 9 bases are a match to TRBD1. This CDR3 has 16 amino acids. Per the germline V gene, CDR1 is KGHSH and CDR2 is LQKENI. The CDR3 loop reads CAGSPFIGQGNNEQFF. The CDR3 coding sequence is TGTGCCGGCTCACCATTTATTGGACAGGGGAATAATGAGCAGTTCTTC. Complete variable domain (other parts from reference TRBV18 and TRBJ2-1): NAGVMQNPRHLVRRRGQEARLRCSPMKGHSHVYWYRQLPEEGLKFMVYLQKENIIDESGMPKERFSAEFPKEGPSILRIQQVVRGDSAAYFCAGSPFIGQGNNEQFFGPGTRLTVL.

This clonotype was recorded at least ten times. This chain links TRBV3-1 with TRBJ2-3; D uncertain. The CDR3 is 15 residues long. Trimming removed 2 bases at V and 8 bases at J, with 17 bases between. Germline V gene sequence: CDR1 LGHDT, CDR2 YNNKEL (reference sequence). The CDR3 loop reads CASSQQSPRGGTQYF. The CDR3 bases are TGTGCCAGCAGCCAACAAAGTCCTCGAGGCGGTACGCAGTATTTT.

This clonotype was seen repeatedly, ten times or more. The chain joins TRBV6-1 to TRBJ2-7; tentative D call: TRBD1 (6 bases). Germline V CDR1 and CDR2: MNHNS, SASEGT. V was shortened by 6 bases and J by 6 bases, with 15 bases between the two germline ends. CDR3 size: 13 residues. CDR3 loop: CASSKYRVAEQYF. The CDR3 coding sequence is TGTGCCAGCAGCAAGTACAGGGTTGCCGAGCAGTACTTC.

This clonotype was counted ten times or more. The chain has TRBV28 and TRBJ1-5; no definite D call. Trimming stripped 7 bases from V and 0 bases from J, with 13 bases between. The CDR3 has 15 residues. CDR1 and CDR2 from the germline V gene are MDHEN and SYDVKM. The CDR3 DNA reads as TGTGCCAGCATCTTGGACGCCTATAGCAATCAGCCCCAGCATTTT. It yields the protein CASILDAYSNQPQHF. Filled out from reference TRBV28 and TRBJ1-5, the complete variable domain reads DVKVTQSSRYLVKRTGEKVFLECVQDMDHENMFWYRQDPGLGLRLIYFSYDVKMKEKGDIPEGYSVSREKKERFSLILESASTNQTSMYLCASILDAYSNQPQHFGDGTRLSIL.

This clonotype turned up a few times. This chain uses TRBV7-9 with TRBJ2-5, with a possible D match to TRBD1 (6 bases). The CDR3 has 16 amino acids. Trimming pared 4 bases from V and 2 bases from J, leaving 17 bases between. CDR1 and CDR2 from the germline V gene are SEHNR and FQNEAQ (reference sequence). Written as DNA, the CDR3 is TGTGCCAGCAGCTCCAGGGGAAAATTGAAACAAGAGACCCAGTACTTC. It encodes CASSSRGKLKQETQYF.

This clonotype was observed many times. J is TRBJ1-2 and V is TRBV29-1; D is ambiguous. The CDR3 loop spans 15 amino acids. Germline V gene lookup returns CDR1 SQVTM and CDR2 ANQGSEA. The V gene lost 4 bases and the J gene lost 4 bases, with 19 bases spanning the gap. The CDR3 here is CSVASTADNSYGYTF. The DNA of the CDR3 is TGCAGCGTTGCATCGACCGCCGACAACTCCTATGGCTACACCTTC.

J is TRBJ2-5 and V is TRBV6-2 or TRBV6-3; TRBD2 matches at 7 bases. Germline values: CDR1 MNHEY, CDR2 SVGEGT. Trimming removed 5 bases from V and 13 bases from J; junction bases left unmatched: 19. The CDR3 runs to 15 residues. The CDR3 region is CASSPPASGEGQRYF. The CDR3 DNA sequence: TGTGCCAGCAGTCCTCCGGCTAGCGGTGAAGGTCAAAGGTACTTC.

This clonotype was seen repeatedly, ten times or more. The chain employs TRBV7-2 and TRBJ2-3; weak D call: TRBD2 (6 bases). Germline V gene sequence: CDR1 SGHTA, CDR2 FQGNSA. Trimming took off 5 bases at V and 6 bases at J, with 18 bases between the two ends. The CDR3 totals 15 residues. CDR3 coding DNA: TGTGCCAGCAGCCCCCAAGGACGCCGGGGGGATACGCAGTATTTT. Translated, it gives CASSPQGRRGDTQYF.

This clonotype was detected only a few times. The chain is built from TRBV4-1 and TRBJ2-3; D is tentatively TRBD1 or TRBD2 (5 bases each). V dropped 1 base and J dropped 5 bases, with 16 bases sitting between them. CDR1 and CDR2 from the germline V gene are MGHRA and YSYEKL. The CDR3 spans 16 residues. The CDR3 spells CASSQVEGDVVDTQYF. As DNA, the CDR3 is TGCGCCAGCAGCCAAGTAGAAGGGGACGTGGTAGATACGCAGTATTTT.

Turning to this clonotype: Given a much more abundant clone one base away, this may be a read error. This sequence joins TRBV5-1 and TRBJ1-1; D remains ambiguous. CDR3 length: 13 residues. Trimming left V 0 bases short and J 4 bases short, with 7 bases between. Germline V gives CDR1 SGHRS, CDR2 YFSETQ. Here the CDR3 reads CASSLEGTTEAFF. In nucleotides, the CDR3 is TGCGCCAGCAGCTTGGAAGGAACCACTGAAGCTTTCTTT.

This clonotype has a handful of counts. The CDR3 loop is CASNDLGTPPFIGELFF. The DNA for the CDR3 is TGTGCCAGCAACGACCTCGGGACTCCACCTTTTATTGGGGAGCTGTTTTTT. The chain couples TRBV11-3 to TRBJ2-2; weak D call: TRBD2 (6 bases). V was pared by 7 bases and J by 8 bases, with 26 bases between. Germline V CDR1 and CDR2: SGHNT, YENEEA. This CDR3 has 17 amino acids.